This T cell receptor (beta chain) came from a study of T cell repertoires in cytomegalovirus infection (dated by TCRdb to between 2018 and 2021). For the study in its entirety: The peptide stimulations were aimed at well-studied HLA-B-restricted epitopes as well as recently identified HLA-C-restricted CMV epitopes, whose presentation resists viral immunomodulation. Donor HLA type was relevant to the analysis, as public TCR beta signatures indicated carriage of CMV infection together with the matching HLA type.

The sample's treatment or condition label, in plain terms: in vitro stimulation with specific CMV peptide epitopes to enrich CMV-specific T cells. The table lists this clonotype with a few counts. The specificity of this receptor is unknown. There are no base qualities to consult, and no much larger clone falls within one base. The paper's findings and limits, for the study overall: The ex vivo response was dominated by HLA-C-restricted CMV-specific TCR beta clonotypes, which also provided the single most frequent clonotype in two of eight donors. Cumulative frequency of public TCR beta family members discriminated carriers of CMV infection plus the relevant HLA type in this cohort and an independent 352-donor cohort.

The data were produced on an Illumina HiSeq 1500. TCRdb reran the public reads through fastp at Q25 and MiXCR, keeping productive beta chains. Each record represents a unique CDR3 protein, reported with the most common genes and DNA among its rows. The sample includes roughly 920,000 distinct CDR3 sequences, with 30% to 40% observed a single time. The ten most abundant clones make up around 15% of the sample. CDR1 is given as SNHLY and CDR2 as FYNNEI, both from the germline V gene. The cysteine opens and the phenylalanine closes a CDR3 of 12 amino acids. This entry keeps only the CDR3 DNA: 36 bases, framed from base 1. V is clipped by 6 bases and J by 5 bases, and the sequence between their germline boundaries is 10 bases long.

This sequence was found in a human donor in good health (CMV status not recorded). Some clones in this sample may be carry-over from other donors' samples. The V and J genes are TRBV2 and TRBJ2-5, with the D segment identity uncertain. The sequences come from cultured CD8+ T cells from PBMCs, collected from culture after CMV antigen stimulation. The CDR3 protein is CASRDYGETQYF. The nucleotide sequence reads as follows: TGTGCCAGCAGGGATTACGGGGAGACCCAGTACTTC.